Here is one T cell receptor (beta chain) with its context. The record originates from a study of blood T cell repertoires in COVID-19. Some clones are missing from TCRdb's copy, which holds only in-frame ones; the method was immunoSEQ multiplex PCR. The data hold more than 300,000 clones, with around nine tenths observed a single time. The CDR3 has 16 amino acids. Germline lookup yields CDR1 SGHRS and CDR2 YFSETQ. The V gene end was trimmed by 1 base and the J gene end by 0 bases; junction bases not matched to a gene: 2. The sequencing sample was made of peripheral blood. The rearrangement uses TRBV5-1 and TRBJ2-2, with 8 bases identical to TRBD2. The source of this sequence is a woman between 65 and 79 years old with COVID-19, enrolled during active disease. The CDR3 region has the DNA TGCGCCAGCAGCTTGACCGGGGGGGCGAACACCGGGGAGCTGTTTTTT. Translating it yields CASSLTGGANTGELFF.